A selection of T cell receptor beta chains follows, all from one sample in a study of blood T cell repertoires in COVID-19. The repertoire was sequenced with immunoSEQ multiplex PCR; TCRdb's copy has only in-frame clones and lacks some. The data hold approximately 400,000 clones, with roughly four fifths observed a single time. The sequencing sample was made of PBMCs or T cells enriched from blood (not recorded which). These receptors came from a woman in her forties or fifties who had recovered from COVID-19. Each CDR3 is given with its conserved first and last residue. The order of the fields is D gene, CDR3 length, clone size, V gene, J gene, CDR3 protein, CDR3 DNA. A D gene is named only where the DNA matches it firmly. Only some rows state a clone size, as once, few, many or a class for expanded clones.

NA	14	once	TRBV4-3	TRBJ1-2	CASSQVGSNYGYTF	TGCGCCAGCAGCCAAGTGGGCAGCAACTATGGCTACACCTTC
NA	13	NA	TRBV11-3	TRBJ1-4	CASSQLAGSKLFF	TGTGCCAGCAGCCAGCTGGCAGGGTCAAAACTGTTTTTT
NA	13	NA	TRBV6-1	TRBJ1-2	CASSEQGHYGYTF	TGTGCCAGCAGTGAACAGGGGCACTATGGCTACACCTTC
TRBD1	14	few	TRBV2	TRBJ1-2	CASSGDSLNYGYTF	TGTGCCAGCAGCGGGGACAGTCTTAACTATGGCTACACCTTC
NA	14	once	TRBV19	TRBJ1-6	CARGRGKAHSPLHF	TGTGCCAGGGGGCGGGGGAAGGCTCATTCACCCCTCCACTTT
NA	14	NA	TRBV6-5	TRBJ1-1	CASRPQGSHTEAFF	TGTGCCAGCCGACCCCAGGGGTCCCACACTGAAGCTTTCTTT
TRBD1	15	NA	TRBV4-2	TRBJ1-2	CASSHVLDRGEGYTF	TGTGCCAGCAGCCATGTACTCGACAGGGGGGAAGGCTACACCTTC
TRBD2	15	NA	TRBV6-1	TRBJ2-3	CASSEAGGITDTQYF	TGTGCCAGCAGTGAGGCGGGGGGGATCACAGATACGCAGTATTTT
NA	16	NA	TRBV4-1	TRBJ2-1	CASSHPPRSSYNEQFF	TGCGCCAGCAGCCACCCCCCGAGGAGCTCCTACAATGAGCAGTTCTTC
TRBD2	13	NA	TRBV19	TRBJ2-7	CASSRPGGYEQYF	TGTGCCAGTAGCCGACCGGGGGGCTACGAGCAGTACTTC
NA	14	NA	TRBV4-2	TRBJ2-2	CASSAQGEAGELFF	TGTGCCAGCAGCGCGCAAGGAGAGGCGGGGGAGCTGTTTTTT
TRBD1	15	once	TRBV5-1	TRBJ2-1	CASSAGQGIPNEQFF	TGCGCCAGCAGCGCGGGACAGGGAATCCCCAATGAGCAGTTCTTC
TRBD2	21	NA	TRBV28	TRBJ2-7	CASFPTAGEQRGPGSSYEQYF	TGTGCCAGCTTCCCCACAGCGGGAGAACAAAGAGGGCCAGGTAGCTCTTACGAGCAGTACTTC
TRBD1	14	few	TRBV30	TRBJ1-2	CAWSGTGYHYGYTF	TGTGCCTGGAGTGGGACAGGGTACCACTATGGCTACACCTTC
NA	18	NA	TRBV27	TRBJ1-2	CASSLSAGSVANSMGYTF	TGTGCCAGCAGTTTAAGTGCAGGATCAGTGGCCAACTCTATGGGCTACACCTTC
TRBD1	16	NA	TRBV12-5	TRBJ2-4	CASNQQGNLAKNIQYF	TGTGCTAGTAATCAACAGGGGAACCTAGCCAAAAACATTCAGTACTTC
TRBD1	16	NA	TRBV5-1	TRBJ2-7	CASSWGSTGAHHEQYF	TGCGCCAGCAGCTGGGGATCGACAGGGGCGCACCACGAGCAGTACTTC
TRBD1	13	few	TRBV14	TRBJ1-2	CASRPGTGFGYTF	TGTGCCAGCAGACCCGGGACAGGGTTTGGCTACACCTTC
NA	15	NA	TRBV7-2	TRBJ1-1	CASSLSHTTNTEAFF	TGTGCCAGCAGCTTATCCCATACAACGAACACTGAAGCTTTCTTT
NA	17	NA	TRBV27	TRBJ1-1	CASSLRITGYGAPEAFF	TGTGCCAGCAGTTTACGTATAACAGGTTACGGTGCCCCTGAAGCTTTCTTT
NA	13	NA	TRBV29-1	TRBJ2-3	CSVRQTFTDTQYF	TGCAGCGTGAGGCAGACGTTCACAGATACGCAGTATTTT
TRBD1	14	NA	TRBV19	TRBJ1-1	CASSMPQQGVKAFF	TGTGCCAGTAGTATGCCGCAGCAGGGGGTAAAGGCTTTCTTT